These T cell receptor beta chains were read from a single sample in a study of blood T cell repertoires in COVID-19. TCRdb's copy holds only in-frame clones and misses some; the assay was immunoSEQ multiplex PCR. This sample has over 200,000 clones, with 70% to 90% found just once. Input material: PBMCs or T cells enriched from blood (not recorded which). The receptors derive from a man aged 30 to 39 who had recovered from COVID-19. Each CDR3 is given with its conserved first and last residue. D genes are given only for firm matches. Not every row has a clone size; where given, it reads once, few, many or a size class.

>NA|TRBJ1-6|NA|TRBV19
TGTGCCAGTAGACCGACTGAATATAATTCACCCCTCCACTTT
CASRPTEYNSPLHF
>TRBD1|TRBJ1-2|once|TRBV5-1
TGCGCCAGCAGCTTCTCGGGACAGCCTAACTATGGCTACACCTTC
CASSFSGQPNYGYTF
>TRBD2|TRBJ2-1|NA|TRBV5-1
TGCGCCAGCAGTAGGCTAGCGGGGGGGCTAGAACTTAATGAGCAGTTCTTC
CASSRLAGGLELNEQFF
>TRBD1|TRBJ1-1|NA|TRBV18
TGTGCCAGCTCATCGACAGGGGTGTCGGCTGAAGCTTTCTTT
CASSSTGVSAEAFF
>NA|TRBJ2-1|NA|TRBV21-1
TGTGCCAGCAGCATAAAGACGGGGACTAGCGGGAGGGAGGAGCTCTTC
CASSIKTGTSGREELF
>TRBD2|TRBJ2-1|once|TRBV28
TGTGCCAGCGTGGGAGGTACTAGCGGGAAATTGGAGTTCTTC
CASVGGTSGKLEFF
>NA|TRBJ1-6|NA|TRBV6-1
TGTGCCAGCAGTGAAGCGCTAACAGGGTATAATTCACCCCTCCACTTT
CASSEALTGYNSPLHF
>NA|TRBJ1-5|NA|TRBV18
TGTGCCAGCGCAGTCATCCAGGGTGAACAGCCCCAGCATTTT
CASAVIQGEQPQHF
>TRBD2|TRBJ2-7|NA|TRBV30
TGTGCCTGGAGTGCTGCCTTGACTAGCGGGATTTCCTACGAGCAGTACTTC
CAWSAALTSGISYEQYF
>NA|TRBJ2-2|NA|TRBV6-5
TGTGCCAGCAGTCAACAGGGTGCGGACACCGGGGAGCTGTTTTTT
CASSQQGADTGELFF
>TRBD1|TRBJ1-4|NA|TRBV10-3
TGTGCCATCAGTACCGACCCCCCCGGGACAGGTGGGGAGAAACTGTTTTTT
CAISTDPPGTGGEKLFF
>NA|TRBJ2-2|NA|TRBV11-2
TGTGCCAGCAGCTGGGGGAGGCTACTAGCTGAGAACACCGGGGAGCTGTTTTTT
CASSWGRLLAENTGELFF
>NA|TRBJ1-2|NA|TRBV7-8
TGTGCCAGCAGCCCCACTCCAAGAGGTGGCTACACCTTC
CASSPTPRGGYTF
>NA|TRBJ1-2|NA|TRBV11-2
TGTGCCAGCAGCCCCAGGGGCAACTATGGCTACACCTTC
CASSPRGNYGYTF
>NA|TRBJ1-1|NA|TRBV6-5
TGTGCCAGCAGCTGGACAGTGAACACTGAAGCTTTCTTT
CASSWTVNTEAFF
>NA|TRBJ1-1|NA|TRBV7-9
TGTGCCAGCAGATTTAGCGGGACTGAAGCTTTCTTT
CASRFSGTEAFF
>TRBD1|TRBJ2-2|NA|TRBV11-3
TGTGCCAGCAGCCGACGGACAGGGGACACCGGGGAGCTGTTTTTT
CASSRRTGDTGELFF
>TRBD1|TRBJ2-7|once|TRBV19
TGTGCCAGTAGTATCACGGGGACAGGGTACGAGCAGTACTTC
CASSITGTGYEQYF
>TRBD2|TRBJ2-2|NA|TRBV2
TGTGCCACCAGTAGTAGCGGGAGAGCCGGGGAGCTGTTTTTT
CATSSSGRAGELFF
>NA|TRBJ1-6|NA|TRBV9
TGTGCCAGCAGCCAGGACGGGAATAATTCACCCCTCCACTTT
CASSQDGNNSPLHF
>NA|TRBJ1-2|once|TRBV2
TGTGCCAGCAGTACCGGGTGGAGCTACACCTTC
CASSTGWSYTF
>TRBD2|TRBJ2-1|NA|TRBV7-7
TGTGCTAGCAGCTTAGGGGCTCCCCTAAGCGGGGGGGCCTATGAGCAGTTCTTC
CASSLGAPLSGGAYEQFF
>TRBD1|TRBJ2-1|NA|TRBV3-1/TRBV3-2
TGTGCCAGCAGCCAAAACGTGGCGGACAGGGCCAATGAGCAGTTCTTC
CASSQNVADRANEQFF
>NA|TRBJ1-5|NA|TRBV28
TGTGCCAGCAGTTCCCCCCAAGGCGGGAGGACCCAGCATTTT
CASSSPQGGRTQHF
>TRBD2|TRBJ2-1|NA|TRBV7-9
TGTGCCAGCAGACCCACTAGCGGAGACTACAATGAGCAGTTCTTC
CASRPTSGDYNEQFF
>TRBD2|TRBJ2-1|NA|TRBV10-3
TGTGCCATCAGTTTTACCGGGGGGTCATACAATGAGCAGTTCTTC
CAISFTGGSYNEQFF
>NA|TRBJ2-2|NA|TRBV4-2
TGTGCCAGCAGCCAAGAATTAAGGCGGGGATACACCGGGGAGCTGTTTTTT
CASSQELRRGYTGELFF
>NA|TRBJ2-7|NA|TRBV2
TGTGCCAGCAGGCTTAGCTCCTACGAGCAGTACTTC
CASRLSSYEQYF
>NA|TRBJ2-2|once|TRBV6-6
TGTGCCAGCAGTAGAGAGGCCGGGGAGCTGTTTTTT
CASSREAGELFF
>NA|TRBJ1-4|once|TRBV19
TGTGCCAACCGTAGGGGGTCCTCTGAAAAACTGTTTTTT
CANRRGSSEKLFF
>TRBD1|TRBJ1-6|NA|TRBV4-1
TGCGCCAGCAGCCGGACAGGGCGAGTAGATTCACCCCTCCACTTT
CASSRTGRVDSPLHF
>NA|TRBJ1-5|NA|TRBV12-5
TGTGCTAGTGGTTTGTCTATCAATCAGCCCCAGCATTTT
CASGLSINQPQHF
>TRBD1|TRBJ2-5|few|TRBV18
TGTGCCAGCTCACCACAGGGGGCAGAGACCCAGTACTTC
CASSPQGAETQYF
>TRBD1|TRBJ2-5|NA|TRBV24-1
TGTGCCACCAGTGAAGGGGGCTACCGGGAGACCCAGTACTTC
CATSEGGYRETQYF
>TRBD2|TRBJ2-7|NA|TRBV28
TGTGCCAGCTCAGGTTTTTTTACCGGGACTAGCAACGAGCAGTACTTC
CASSGFFTGTSNEQYF
>NA|TRBJ1-1|NA|TRBV28
TGTGCCAGCAGTCCCTTCCATGGGGGGACTGAAGCTTTCTTT
CASSPFHGGTEAFF
>TRBD1|TRBJ2-1|NA|TRBV24-1
TGTGCCACCAGTGATACGGGGACAGGCTCCTACAATGAGCAGTTCTTC
CATSDTGTGSYNEQFF
>NA|TRBJ1-1|NA|TRBV30
TGTGCCTGGAGTAGGCTGGGAAGAGCGGACACTGAAGCTTTCTTT
CAWSRLGRADTEAFF
>TRBD2|TRBJ2-2|few|TRBV19
TGTGCCAGTAGTAATCTAGCGGGTAACACCGGGGAGCTGTTTTTT
CASSNLAGNTGELFF
>TRBD1|TRBJ1-5|NA|TRBV7-8
TGTGCCAGCAGCCCGGGACAGGGTGACCAGCCCCAGCATTTT
CASSPGQGDQPQHF
>TRBD2|TRBJ2-3|once|TRBV7-6
TGTGCCAGCAGCTTAAGGACTAGCGGGAGGTCTTCAGATACGCAGTATTTT
CASSLRTSGRSSDTQYF
>TRBD1|TRBJ1-3|NA|TRBV14
TGTGCCAGCAGCCAATTGACAGGGTCGGGCGCTGGAAACACCATATATTTT
CASSQLTGSGAGNTIYF
>TRBD1|TRBJ2-5|NA|TRBV6-5
TGTGCCAGCACCCGGACAGGGTTCGAGACCCAGTACTTC
CASTRTGFETQYF
>NA|TRBJ2-1|NA|TRBV4-1
TGCGCCAGCAGCCAAGGACTCGTCAGCTCCTACAATGAGCAGTTCTTC
CASSQGLVSSYNEQFF
>NA|TRBJ2-5|few|TRBV15
TGTGCCACCAGCAGAAAACCCGGGGTGGGCGACAACTTC
CATSRKPGVGDNF
>TRBD2|TRBJ2-2|NA|TRBV27
TGTGCCAGCAGTTTAACGACCGGGACTAGCGGGGCCGGGGAGCTGTTTTTT
CASSLTTGTSGAGELFF
>NA|TRBJ1-2|once|TRBV11-2
TGTGCCAGCAGCTTAGATCCCATGGTGAGGGGGAATGGCTACACCTTC
CASSLDPMVRGNGYTF
>NA|TRBJ2-5|NA|TRBV4-1
TGCGCCAGCAGCCAGCCGGGTGGGGGCATACAAGAGACCCAGTACTTC
CASSQPGGGIQETQYF
>NA|TRBJ1-6|NA|TRBV25-1
TGTGCCAGCGGGCTTGGTGATTCACCCCTCCACTTT
CASGLGDSPLHF
>NA|TRBJ1-2|NA|TRBV5-4
TGTGCCAGCAGCTCTACAGCAACCTATGGCTACACCTTC
CASSSTATYGYTF
>NA|TRBJ1-3|NA|TRBV4-2
TGTGCCAGCAGCGGAGATAACACCATATATTTT
CASSGDNTIYF
>TRBD1|TRBJ2-7|once|TRBV6-2/TRBV6-3
TGTGCCAGCAGTTCGCGGGACAGGCCCCCCTACGAGCAGTACTTC
CASSSRDRPPYEQYF
>TRBD1|TRBJ1-6|NA|TRBV7-9
TGTGCCAGCAGCTCTGGTCCGGACAGGGGAGGCTCACCCCTCCACTTT
CASSSGPDRGGSPLHF